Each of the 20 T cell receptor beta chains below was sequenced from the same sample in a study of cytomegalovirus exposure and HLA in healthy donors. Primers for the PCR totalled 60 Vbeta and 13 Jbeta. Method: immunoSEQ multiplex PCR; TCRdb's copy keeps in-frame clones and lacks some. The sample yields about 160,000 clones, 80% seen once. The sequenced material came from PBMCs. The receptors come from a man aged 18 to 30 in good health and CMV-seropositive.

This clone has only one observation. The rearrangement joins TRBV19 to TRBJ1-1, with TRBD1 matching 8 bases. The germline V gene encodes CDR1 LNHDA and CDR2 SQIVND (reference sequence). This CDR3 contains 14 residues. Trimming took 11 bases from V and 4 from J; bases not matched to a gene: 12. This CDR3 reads CAGRAGGKITEAFF. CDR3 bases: TGTGCCGGACGGGCAGGGGGCAAGATCACTGAAGCTTTCTTT.

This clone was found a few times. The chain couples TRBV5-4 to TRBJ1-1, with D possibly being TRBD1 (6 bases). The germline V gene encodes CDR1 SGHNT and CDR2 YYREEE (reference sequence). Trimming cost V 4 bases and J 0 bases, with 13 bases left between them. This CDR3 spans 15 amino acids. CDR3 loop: CASSQERDMNTEAFF. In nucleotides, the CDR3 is TGTGCCAGCAGCCAAGAGCGGGACATGAACACTGAAGCTTTCTTT.

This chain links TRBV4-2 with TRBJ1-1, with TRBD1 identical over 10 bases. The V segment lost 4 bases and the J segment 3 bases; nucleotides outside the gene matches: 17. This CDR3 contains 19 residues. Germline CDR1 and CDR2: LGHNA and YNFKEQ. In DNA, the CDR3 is TGTGCCAGCAGCCGATCGATGGGACAGGGGTTAGGTGCGCACACTGAAGCTTTCTTT. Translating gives CASSRSMGQGLGAHTEAFF.

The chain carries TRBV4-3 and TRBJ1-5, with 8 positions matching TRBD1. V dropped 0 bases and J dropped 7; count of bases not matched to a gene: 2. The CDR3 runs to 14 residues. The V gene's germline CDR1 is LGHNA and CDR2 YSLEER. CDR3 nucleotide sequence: TGCGCCAGCAGCCAAGAGACAGGGGTACAGCCCCAGCATTTT. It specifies CASSQETGVQPQHF.

As DNA, the CDR3 is TGTGCCTGGAGTGGGGGAGGGGGGGCAAACATTCAGTACTTC. Translation: CAWSGGGGANIQYF. This chain joins TRBV30 and TRBJ2-4; possibly TRBD2 for D (7 bases). CDR1 is GTSNPN, CDR2 SVGIG, per germline (reference sequence). This CDR3 has 14 amino acids. Trimming left V 1 base short and J 6 bases short, with 13 bases between.

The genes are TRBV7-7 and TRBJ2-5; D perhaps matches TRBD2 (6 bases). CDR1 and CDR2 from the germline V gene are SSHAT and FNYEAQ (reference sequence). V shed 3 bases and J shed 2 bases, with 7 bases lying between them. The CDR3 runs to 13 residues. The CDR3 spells CASSLGLQETQYF. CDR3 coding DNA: TGTGCCAGCAGCTTGGGACTTCAAGAGACCCAGTACTTC.

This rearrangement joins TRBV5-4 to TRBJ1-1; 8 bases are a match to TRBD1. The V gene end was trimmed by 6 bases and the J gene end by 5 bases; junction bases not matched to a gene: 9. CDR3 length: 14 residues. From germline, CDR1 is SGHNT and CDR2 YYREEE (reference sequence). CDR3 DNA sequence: TGTGCCAGCACCCCTACAGGGGGTGGTACTGAAGCTTTCTTT. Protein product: CASTPTGGGTEAFF.

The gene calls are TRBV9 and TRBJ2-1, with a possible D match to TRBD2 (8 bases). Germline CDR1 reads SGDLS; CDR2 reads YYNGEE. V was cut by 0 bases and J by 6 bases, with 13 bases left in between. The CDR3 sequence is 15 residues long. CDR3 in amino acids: CASSVAGGDSNEQFF. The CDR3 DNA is TGTGCCAGCAGCGTAGCGGGGGGGGACAGCAATGAGCAGTTCTTC.

The CDR3 DNA is TGCGCCAGCAGCTTGGTGCAGGACTCTGGAAACACCATATATTTT. Residues: CASSLVQDSGNTIYF. The chain links TRBV5-1 to TRBJ1-3, with D hard to call. V was pared by 0 bases and J by 0 bases, with 7 bases between. CDR3 length: 15 residues. Germline-derived CDR1 and CDR2 are SGHRS and YFSETQ.

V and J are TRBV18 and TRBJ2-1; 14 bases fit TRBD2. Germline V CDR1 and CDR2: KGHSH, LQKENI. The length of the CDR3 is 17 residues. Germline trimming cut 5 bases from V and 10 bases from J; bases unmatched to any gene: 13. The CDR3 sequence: CASSSLSTSGGAVEQFF. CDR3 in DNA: TGTGCCAGCTCATCCCTTTCGACTAGCGGGGGGGCCGTGGAGCAGTTCTTC.

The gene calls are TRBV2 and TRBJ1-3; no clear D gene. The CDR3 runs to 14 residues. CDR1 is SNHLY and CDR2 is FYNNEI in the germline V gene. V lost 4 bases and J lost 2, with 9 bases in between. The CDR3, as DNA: TGTGCCAGCAGTGTTCTCCAGACTGGAAACACCATATATTTT. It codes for CASSVLQTGNTIYF. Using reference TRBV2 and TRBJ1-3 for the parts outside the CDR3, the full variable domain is EPEVTQTPSHQVTQMGQEVILRCVPISNHLYFYWYRQILGQKVEFLVSFYNNEISEKSEIFDDQFSVERPDGSNFTLKIRSTKLEDSAMYFCASSVLQTGNTIYFGEGSWLTVV.

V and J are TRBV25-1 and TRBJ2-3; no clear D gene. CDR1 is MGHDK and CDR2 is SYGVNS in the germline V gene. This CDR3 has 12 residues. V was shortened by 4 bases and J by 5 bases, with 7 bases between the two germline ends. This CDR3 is CASSVLGDTQYF. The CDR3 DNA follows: TGTGCCAGCAGTGTCCTAGGAGATACGCAGTATTTT.

Here the CDR3 DNA reads TGTGCCAGTACCGGGTACCGACAGCTGCCTCAGCCCCAGCATTTT. Translating gives CASTGYRQLPQPQHF. The rearrangement joins TRBV19 to TRBJ1-5, with D possibly matching TRBD1 (5 bases). Germline V CDR1 and CDR2: LNHDA, SQIVND (reference sequence). V was cut by 7 bases and J by 6 bases, with 19 bases left in between. The CDR3 is 15 amino acids.

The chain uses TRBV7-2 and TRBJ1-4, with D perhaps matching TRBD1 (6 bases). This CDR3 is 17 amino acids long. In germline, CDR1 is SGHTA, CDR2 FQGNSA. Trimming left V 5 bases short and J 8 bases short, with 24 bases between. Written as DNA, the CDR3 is TGTGCCAGCAGCCATAGGGCGGGGGGCGGAGACCGCGAAAAACTGTTTTTT. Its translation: CASSHRAGGGDREKLFF. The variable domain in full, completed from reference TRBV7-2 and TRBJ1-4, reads GAGVSQSPSNKVTEKGKDVELRCDPISGHTALYWYRQSLGQGLEFLIYFQGNSAPDKSGLPSDRFSAERTGGSVSTLTIQRTQQEDSAVYLCASSHRAGGGDREKLFFGSGTQLSVL.

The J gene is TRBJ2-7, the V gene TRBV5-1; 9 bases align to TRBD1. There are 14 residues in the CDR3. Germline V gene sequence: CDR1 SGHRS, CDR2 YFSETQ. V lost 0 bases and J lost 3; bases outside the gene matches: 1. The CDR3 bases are TGCGCCAGCAGCTTGGGGGGACAGGGCTACGAGCAGTACTTC. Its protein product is CASSLGGQGYEQYF.

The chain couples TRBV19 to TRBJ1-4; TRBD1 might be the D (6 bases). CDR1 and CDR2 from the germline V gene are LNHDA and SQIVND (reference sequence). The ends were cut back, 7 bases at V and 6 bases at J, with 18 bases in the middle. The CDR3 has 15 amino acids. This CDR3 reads CASKNTGKEDEKLFF. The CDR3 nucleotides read TGTGCCAGTAAAAATACAGGGAAGGAGGATGAAAAACTGTTTTTT.

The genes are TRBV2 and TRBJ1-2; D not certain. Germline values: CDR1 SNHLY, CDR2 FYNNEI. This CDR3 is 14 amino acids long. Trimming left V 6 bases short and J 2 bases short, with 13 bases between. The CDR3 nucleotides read TGTGCCAGCAGCCCAAGCGCAGAAAACTATGGCTACACCTTC. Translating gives CASSPSAENYGYTF.

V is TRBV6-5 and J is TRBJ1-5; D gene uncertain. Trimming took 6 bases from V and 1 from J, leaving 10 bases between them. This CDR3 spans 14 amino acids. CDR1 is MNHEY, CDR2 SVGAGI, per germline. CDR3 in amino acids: CASSVGYSNQPQHF. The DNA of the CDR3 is TGTGCCAGCAGCGTGGGCTACAGCAATCAGCCCCAGCATTTT.

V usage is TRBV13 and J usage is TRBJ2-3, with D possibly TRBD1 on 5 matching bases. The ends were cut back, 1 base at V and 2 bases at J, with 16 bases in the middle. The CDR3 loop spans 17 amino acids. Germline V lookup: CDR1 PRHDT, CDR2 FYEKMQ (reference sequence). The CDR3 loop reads CASSLEMLQGPTDTQYF. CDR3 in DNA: TGTGCCAGCAGCTTAGAAATGCTGCAGGGTCCCACAGATACGCAGTATTTT.

Here the CDR3 reads CASSSADRGPGYTF. In DNA, the CDR3 is TGTGCCAGCAGCTCAGCAGACAGGGGGCCAGGCTACACCTTC. V gene TRBV7-9 combines with J gene TRBJ1-2, with 10 bases matching TRBD1. This CDR3 region has 14 residues. The germline gives CDR1 SEHNR, CDR2 FQNEAQ (reference sequence). Unmatched junction bases numbered 7, after V lost 4 bases and J lost 8 bases. Looking up the rest from reference TRBV7-9 and TRBJ1-2 gives the full variable domain: DTGVSQNPRHKITKRGQNVTFRCDPISEHNRLYWYRQTLGQGPEFLTYFQNEAQLEKSRLLSDRFSAERPKGSFSTLEIQRTEQGDSAMYLCASSSADRGPGYTFGSGTRLTVV.